Described below is a single T cell receptor (beta chain) sequence and its context. Its antigen is currently unknown. A junction end diverges from the germline sequence, so it may reflect a read error. This entry belongs to a study of cytomegalovirus exposure and HLA in healthy donors. Looking at the study overall: Genotyping showed 75% to 90% of roughly 400 donors falling in the Caucasian-associated ancestry cluster. General study points: One variant, a missense change in DCLRE1C, was linked in a later analysis to TCR beta V- and J-gene trimming. Sequence variants that were highly shared formed a cluster that was likely a sequencing artifact.

The study ran its PCR with 60 Vbeta and 13 Jbeta primers. Sequencing was performed with immunoSEQ multiplex PCR; in TCRdb, only in-frame clones are kept and a portion is missing. Altogether 100,000 to 130,000 clones are present, over 80% being singletons, with the ten largest covering less than 3.5%. This CDR3 comprises 16 residues. Germline V gene lookup returns CDR1 SEHNR and CDR2 FQNEAQ (reference sequence). The chain uses TRBV7-9 and TRBJ2-5; D is possibly TRBD1 (6 bases). Sample: PBMCs. The receptor was isolated from a man aged 25 to 40 in good health and CMV-seropositive. CDR3 residues: CSSRAVRGRGQETQYF. CDR3 in DNA: TGTTCCAGCAGGGCCGTTCGGGGCAGGGGACAAGAGACCCAGTACTTC.